A single sample is the source of the 21 T cell receptor beta chains below, sequenced in a study of T cells in Graves' hyperthyroidism and ophthalmopathy. TCR beta CDR3 regions were amplified from RNA transcripts. With the HTBI primer set, the TCR CDR3 went through a first round of RT-PCR. TCRdb reprocessed the multiplex PCR reads via MiXCR and lists one record per CDR3 protein. The repertoire holds 480,000 or so distinct CDR3 sequences, over 13% seen once, with under 20% in the top ten. The sequenced material came from blood. The receptor set was obtained from a young woman with Graves' hyperthyroidism.

This clonotype has ten or more counts. J is TRBJ2-1 and V is TRBV29-1; D is undetermined. The V end lost 7 bases, the J end lost 8 bases, and 21 bases lay between the germline ends. The CDR3 has 14 residues. CDR1 and CDR2 from the germline V gene are SQVTM and ANQGSEA. CDR3 sequence reads: CSANHPYRSDEQFF. The CDR3 DNA is TGCAGCGCTAACCACCCCTACAGATCTGATGAGCAGTTCTTC.

This clonotype was observed at least ten times. In DNA, the CDR3 is TGTGCCAGCAGTTACCCGACTAGTGGGACCCAGTACTTC. It specifies CASSYPTSGTQYF. The chain employs TRBV6-5 and TRBJ2-5, with a tentative D call TRBD2 (6 bases). This CDR3 comprises 13 residues. Trimming took 2 bases from V and 7 from J, leaving 11 bases between them. The V gene's germline CDR1 is MNHEY and CDR2 SVGAGI.

This clonotype was seen repeatedly, ten times or more. The chain is built from TRBV27 and TRBJ2-1; D is unclear. The CDR3 is made up of 14 amino acids. V lost 5 bases and J lost 4, with 12 bases in between. The germline V gene encodes CDR1 MNHEY and CDR2 SMNVEV (reference sequence). CDR3 nucleotides: TGTGCCAGCAGTCCATACAAGAAATACAATGAGCAGTTCTTC. Translating it yields CASSPYKKYNEQFF.

This clonotype has only a few counts. V and J are TRBV28 and TRBJ2-7; 8 bases are shared with TRBD2. Trimming cost V 3 bases and J 2 bases; bases outside gene matches: 12. The CDR3 totals 17 residues. Germline CDR1 reads MDHEN; CDR2 reads SYDVKM. The CDR3 sequence: CASSFPLGGRTPYEQYV. CDR3 coding DNA: TGTGCCAGCAGTTTCCCATTGGGCGGGAGGACCCCCTACGAGCAGTACGTC.

This clonotype was seen repeatedly, ten times or more. This rearrangement joins TRBV25-1 to TRBJ1-2, with D maybe TRBD1 (5 bases). The length of the CDR3 is 13 residues. V was pared by 5 bases and J by 3 bases, with 10 bases between. CDR1 MGHDK and CDR2 SYGVNS come from the germline V gene. In DNA form, the CDR3 reads TGTGCCAGCAGTTCAGGGCCTGACTATGGCTACACCTTC. Its translation: CASSSGPDYGYTF.

In this sample, this clonotype turned up many times. The chain uses TRBV6-1 and TRBJ2-1; D may be TRBD1 (5 bases). CDR1 is MNHNS and CDR2 is SASEGT in the germline V gene. V dropped 5 bases and J dropped 0 bases, with 14 bases sitting between them. CDR3 length: 16 amino acids. DNA of the CDR3: TGTGCCAGCAGTAAAATTCAGGGTATCTCCTACAATGAGCAGTTCTTC. Protein product: CASSKIQGISYNEQFF.

The chain has TRBV30 and TRBJ1-1; the D gene is possibly TRBD1 (5 bases). The CDR3 length is 14 residues. The germline V gene has CDR1 GTSNPN and CDR2 SVGIG (reference sequence). Trimming took off 8 bases at V and 10 bases at J, with 26 bases between the two ends. In DNA, the CDR3 is TGTGCCACTGATCCCAGGGCCAGTGCGCTTGGAGCTTTCTTT. Amino acids: CATDPRASALGAFF.

This clonotype was counted between two and nine times. The V and J genes are TRBV4-1 and TRBJ1-1, with D uncertain. V shed 4 bases and J shed 3 bases, with 18 bases lying between them. The V gene's germline CDR1 is MGHRA and CDR2 YSYEKL. The CDR3 runs to 16 residues. This chain's CDR3 is CASSPRAAAPDTEAFF. The CDR3 DNA sequence: TGCGCCAGCAGCCCAAGGGCGGCGGCCCCGGACACTGAAGCTTTCTTT.

In its sample, this clonotype was seen many times. The chain employs TRBV27 and TRBJ1-2; D is unresolved. Trimming stripped 3 bases from V and 0 bases from J, with 8 bases between. Germline-derived CDR1 and CDR2 are MNHEY and SMNVEV (reference sequence). This CDR3 contains 14 residues. CDR3 loop: CASSLYGSNYGYTF. CDR3 nucleotide sequence: TGTGCCAGCAGTTTGTACGGGTCTAACTATGGCTACACCTTC.

This chain joins TRBV5-8 and TRBJ2-7; 9 bases are a match to TRBD1. The CDR3 sequence is 14 residues long. Germline V gene data show CDR1 as SGHTS and CDR2 as YDEGEE. V shed 4 bases and J 6 bases; nucleotides not matched to a gene: 8. In DNA form, the CDR3 reads TGTGCCAGCAGCCTGGGGACAGGGCCCTCCGAGCAGTACTTC. It is translated as CASSLGTGPSEQYF.

This clonotype was observed a few times. The chain has TRBV4-2 and TRBJ2-1; 8 bases are a match to TRBD2. Germline CDR1 and CDR2: LGHNA and YNFKEQ. V lost 0 bases and J lost 2; bases outside the gene matches: 6. This CDR3 has 17 residues. CDR3 loop: CASSQDEASGPYNEQFF. CDR3 DNA: TGTGCCAGCAGCCAAGATGAGGCTAGCGGGCCCTACAATGAGCAGTTCTTC.

Regarding this clonotype: A read error may produce the germline difference seen at one junction end. V and J are TRBV5-1 and TRBJ1-3, with TRBD1 as a possible D gene (5 bases). The CDR3 is made up of 15 amino acids. Germline CDR1 is SGHRS and CDR2 is YFSETQ. The CDR3 protein is CASSTDTNSGDTIYF. CDR3 DNA sequence: TGCGCCAGCAGCACGGACACAAACTCTGGAGACACCATATATTTT.

This clonotype was seen only a few times. Germline is not matched at one junction end, which may reflect a read error. This rearrangement joins TRBV27 to TRBJ2-1, with a weak D call TRBD1 (6 bases). This CDR3 region has 16 residues. From germline, CDR1 is MNHEY and CDR2 SMNVEV (reference sequence). In nucleotides, the CDR3 is TGTGCCAGCAGTTTGAACAGGGTGGAATCCTACAGTGAGCAGTTCTTC. It yields the protein CASSLNRVESYSEQFF.

The rearrangement links TRBV9 to TRBJ2-1; no clear D. V lost 2 bases and J lost 7, with 10 bases in between. This CDR3 comprises 13 residues. CDR1 and CDR2 (germline): SGDLS, YYNGEE. DNA of the CDR3: TGTGCCAGCAGCGTGGATGGCGGTAATGAGCAGTTCTTC. Translated: CASSVDGGNEQFF.

This clonotype came up many times. V and J are TRBV12-3 or TRBV12-4 and TRBJ2-2; D perhaps matches TRBD2 (6 bases). The CDR3 is 14 amino acids. V dropped 1 base and J dropped 4 bases, with 7 bases sitting between them. The CDR3 sequence is CASSLGGATGELFF. The CDR3 DNA is TGTGCCAGCAGTTTAGGCGGGGCCACCGGGGAGCTGTTTTTT.

This clonotype has at least ten counts. The genes are TRBV11-2 and TRBJ1-2; 8 nucleotides agree with TRBD1. The CDR3 runs to 15 residues. CDR1 is SGHAT, CDR2 FQNNGV, per germline. V was pared by 6 bases and J by 8 bases, with 14 bases of the junction left unmatched. CDR3 sequence: CASRLPGQVLRGYTF. In nucleotides, the CDR3 is TGTGCCAGCAGATTACCGGGACAGGTGTTGCGGGGCTACACCTTC.

This clonotype was seen ten or more times. The chain recombines TRBV15 with TRBJ1-5, with D uncertain. Trimming cost V 3 bases and J 0 bases, with 9 bases left between them. From germline, CDR1 is LNHNV and CDR2 YYDKDF (reference sequence). This CDR3 region has 15 residues. The CDR3 spells CATSRGANSNQPQHF. CDR3 nucleotide sequence: TGTGCCACCAGCAGGGGTGCTAATAGCAATCAGCCCCAGCATTTT.

This clonotype was counted a few times. The gene calls are TRBV5-5 and TRBJ1-6, with D hard to call. Germline V gene sequence: CDR1 SGHKS, CDR2 YYEKEE (reference sequence). V lost 1 base to trimming and J lost 7 bases, with 12 bases between them. This CDR3 comprises 15 residues. For the CDR3, the DNA is TGTGCCAGCAGCTTGTTACCAGATGGGAATTCACCCCTCCACTTT. Translated, it gives CASSLLPDGNSPLHF.

Ten or more counts support this clonotype. The chain has TRBV29-1 and TRBJ2-6; 7 bases are a match to TRBD2. In germline, CDR1 is SQVTM, CDR2 ANQGSEA. The V gene end was trimmed by 5 bases and the J gene end by 2 bases; junction bases not matched to a gene: 3. The CDR3 runs 14 residues. Here the CDR3 reads CSVLGGAGANVLTF. Written as DNA, the CDR3 is TGCAGCGTTTTGGGGGGGGCTGGGGCCAACGTCCTGACTTTC.

This clonotype was seen many times. The chain combines TRBV27 with TRBJ2-2, with TRBD1 as a possible D gene (6 bases). The V end lost 6 bases, the J end lost 7 bases, and 12 bases lay between the germline ends. CDR3 length equals 13 residues. Per germline, CDR1 MNHEY and CDR2 SMNVEV (reference sequence). The CDR3 nucleotides are TGTGCCAGCAGCTTGGGGGCGTACGGGGAGCTGTTTTTT. This translates into CASSLGAYGELFF.

This clonotype was recorded at least ten times. The chain combines TRBV20-1 with TRBJ1-5, with 7 bases identical to TRBD1. V lost 0 bases to trimming and J lost 0 bases; unmatched junction nucleotides: 8. CDR1 and CDR2 from the germline V gene are DFQATT and SNEGSKA (reference sequence). The CDR3 has 17 amino acids. The CDR3 reads CSARDRGTAYSNQPQHF. CDR3 in DNA: TGCAGTGCTAGAGATCGCGGGACAGCATATAGCAATCAGCCCCAGCATTTT.